This TCR beta chain was sequenced in a study of identical twins. Germline CDR1 reads LGHDT; CDR2 reads YNNKEL (reference sequence). The ends were cut back, 3 bases at V and 0 bases at J, with 8 bases in the middle. This CDR3 region has 14 residues. The study, taken as a whole, reports: Those out-of-frame alpha sequences shared by twins showed an excess of low generation probability.

Every one of the donors was a healthy Caucasian. Concerning this clonotype itself: Antigen specificity is unknown.

A universal primer binding site was introduced by template switching. The final cDNA contained unique molecular identifiers. TCRdb re-called the 5' RACE reads through MiXCR, storing one row per CDR3 protein. The table records some 630,000 distinct CDR3 sequences, 7.1% of them present only once. The sample also formed part of further work on yellow fever vaccine responses in identical twins. This second study notes: Convergence reportedly seemed to mark part of the twins' vaccine T cell response, with personalization marking the rest.

The source is a woman younger than 35 in good health. The sample comprised PBMCs. The chain has TRBV3-1 and TRBJ2-5; maybe TRBD2 (6 bases). CDR3 nucleotide sequence: TGTGCCAGCAGCCACCGGGACTACCAAGAGACCCAGTACTTC. Translated, it gives CASSHRDYQETQYF.